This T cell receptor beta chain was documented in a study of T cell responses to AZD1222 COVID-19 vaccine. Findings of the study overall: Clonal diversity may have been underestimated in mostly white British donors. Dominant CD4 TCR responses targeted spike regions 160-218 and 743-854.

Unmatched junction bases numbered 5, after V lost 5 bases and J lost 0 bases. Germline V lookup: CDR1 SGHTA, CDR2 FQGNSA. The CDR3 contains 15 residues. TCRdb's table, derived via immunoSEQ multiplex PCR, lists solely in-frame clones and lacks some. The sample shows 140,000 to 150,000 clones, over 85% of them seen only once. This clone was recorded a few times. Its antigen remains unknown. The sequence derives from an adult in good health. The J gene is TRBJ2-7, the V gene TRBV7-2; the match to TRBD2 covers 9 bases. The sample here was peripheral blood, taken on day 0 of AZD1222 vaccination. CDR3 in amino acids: CASSISGGLSYEQYF. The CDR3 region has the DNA TGTGCCAGCAGCATCAGCGGGGGGCTCTCCTACGAGCAGTACTTC.